These 13 T cell receptor beta chains were sequenced from one sample in a study of post-analysis software for immune sequencing data. Unique molecular identifiers featured in each of the TCR beta cDNA libraries. TCRdb re-called the PCR reads through MiXCR, storing one row per CDR3 protein. The sample contains over 150,000 distinct CDR3 sequences, around 36% of which appear only once. The source was blood, collected after autologous hematopoietic stem cell transplantation. These receptors all stem from a girl between 10 and 17 years old with multiple sclerosis.

The chain is built from TRBV6-5 and TRBJ2-7, with TRBD1 as a possible D gene (5 bases). V was cut by 6 bases and J by 6 bases, with 15 bases left in between. CDR3 size: 13 residues. Germline V CDR1 and CDR2: MNHEY, SVGAGI. The CDR3 protein is CASRFGDSSEQYF. The CDR3 DNA sequence: TGTGCCAGCAGGTTTGGCGACAGTTCCGAGCAGTACTTC.

There are a few counts of this clonotype. The chain combines TRBV5-8 with TRBJ2-7; D perhaps matches TRBD2 (5 bases). CDR1 is SGHTS and CDR2 is YDEGEE in the germline V gene. Trimming pared 4 bases from V and 5 bases from J, leaving 19 bases between. This CDR3 spans 15 amino acids. The CDR3 region is CASSRSGGTRDEQYF. The CDR3 nucleotides read TGTGCCAGCAGCAGGAGCGGAGGTACGAGGGACGAGCAGTACTTC.

The chain links TRBV4-1 to TRBJ2-1; 12 bases agree with TRBD2. V dropped 0 bases and J dropped 4; count of bases not matched to a gene: 4. This CDR3 spans 17 amino acids. Germline values: CDR1 MGHRA, CDR2 YSYEKL. The CDR3: CASSQDVLAGGYNEQFF. In DNA form, the CDR3 reads TGCGCCAGCAGCCAAGACGTGCTAGCGGGAGGGTACAATGAGCAGTTCTTC.

The chain uses TRBV7-6 and TRBJ2-5; D gene unclear. Germline-derived CDR1 and CDR2 are SGHVS and FNYEAQ. The CDR3 loop spans 13 amino acids. With 5 bases removed from V and 2 bases from J, the gap between germline ends came to 9 bases. Written as DNA, the CDR3 is TGTGCCAGCAGCCCCGACCAACAAGAGACCCAGTACTTC. As protein: CASSPDQQETQYF. The full variable domain, with the rest looked up from reference TRBV7-6 and TRBJ2-5, is GAGVSQSPRYKVTKRGQDVALRCDPISGHVSLYWYRQALGQGPEFLTYFNYEAQQDKSGLPNDRFSAERPEGSISTLTIQRTEQRDSAMYRCASSPDQQETQYFGPGTRLLVL.

A few counts support this clonotype. This chain connects TRBV7-2 to TRBJ2-7; possibly TRBD2 for D (6 bases). Per germline, CDR1 SGHTA and CDR2 FQGNSA. CDR3 size: 17 residues. V lost 5 bases to trimming and J lost 5 bases, with 25 bases between them. CDR3 sequence reads: CASSPRGSVGGLDEQYF. CDR3 nucleotide sequence: TGTGCCAGCAGCCCACGGGGTAGCGTAGGAGGGCTGGACGAGCAGTACTTC. Using reference TRBV7-2 and TRBJ2-7 for the parts outside the CDR3, the full variable domain is GAGVSQSPSNKVTEKGKDVELRCDPISGHTALYWYRQSLGQGLEFLIYFQGNSAPDKSGLPSDRFSAERTGGSVSTLTIQRTQQEDSAVYLCASSPRGSVGGLDEQYFGPGTRLTVT.

This clonotype was detected ten times or more. The chain couples TRBV7-3 to TRBJ2-7; possibly TRBD2 for D (6 bases). CDR1 SGHTA and CDR2 FQGTGA come from the germline V gene. V shed 5 bases and J shed 2 bases, with 13 bases lying between them. The CDR3 totals 14 residues. CDR3 sequence reads: CASSPGVYPYEQYF. DNA of the CDR3: TGTGCCAGCAGCCCGGGAGTGTATCCCTACGAGCAGTACTTC. The full variable domain, rest sourced from reference TRBV7-3 and TRBJ2-7, is GAGVSQTPSNKVTEKGKYVELRCDPISGHTALYWYRQSLGQGPEFLIYFQGTGAADDSGLPNDRFFAVRPEGSVSTLKIQRTERGDSAVYLCASSPGVYPYEQYFGPGTRLTVT.

This chain uses TRBV6-1 with TRBJ2-7, with 11 nucleotides matching TRBD2. With 3 bases clipped from V and 4 bases from J, the junction kept 5 bases outside the gene matches. The CDR3 is made up of 15 amino acids. Looked up from germline, CDR1 is MNHNS and CDR2 is SASEGT. As DNA, the CDR3 is TGTGCCAGCAGTGATCTAGCGGGAGGAGAGTACGAGCAGTACTTC. Translated, it gives CASSDLAGGEYEQYF.

The rearrangement joins TRBV20-1 to TRBJ2-5; possible D gene TRBD2, 5 bases. CDR3 length: 11 amino acids. The germline CDR1 and CDR2 sequences are DFQATT and SNEGSKA (reference sequence). With 3 bases removed from V and 7 bases from J, the gap between germline ends came to 9 bases. The DNA for the CDR3 is TGCAGTGCTAGGGCGAGCGGGACCCAGTACTTC. Translated, it gives CSARASGTQYF.

This clonotype was found a few times. One end of the junction fails to match germline, which may point to a read error. V is TRBV6-5 and J is TRBJ1-4; D not certain. The CDR3 covers 14 residues. The germline CDR1 and CDR2 sequences are MNHEY and SVGAGI. The CDR3 sequence is CASSLDQRDERLFF. DNA for the CDR3: TGTGCCAGCAGCCTGGACCAGAGGGATGAAAGACTGTTTTTT.

This sequence joins TRBV7-2 and TRBJ2-7, with D possibly matching TRBD2 (6 bases). Germline V lookup: CDR1 SGHTA, CDR2 FQGNSA. The ends were cut back, 6 bases at V and 2 bases at J, with 14 bases in the middle. The CDR3 totals 14 residues. For the CDR3, the DNA is TGTGCCAGCAGGGAACCGGGACTCCCCTACGAGCAGTACTTC. Its protein is CASREPGLPYEQYF.

This clonotype was counted between two and nine times. The chain links TRBV28 to TRBJ2-2; TRBD2 matches at 9 bases. In germline, CDR1 is MDHEN, CDR2 SYDVKM. There are 14 residues in the CDR3. V lost 8 bases and J lost 7; bases outside the gene matches: 8. CDR3 DNA: TGTGCCAGCCTCAGCGGGAGGATAGGCGGGGAGCTGTTTTTT. This gives the protein CASLSGRIGGELFF.

V usage is TRBV6-5 and J usage is TRBJ2-7, with TRBD1 matching 8 bases. J gave up 7 bases and V 6 bases, and 11 bases lay outside the gene matches. The CDR3 runs to 14 residues. Germline CDR1 is MNHEY and CDR2 is SVGAGI. CDR3 loop: CASSYGQGMGEQYF. The CDR3 bases are TGTGCCAGCAGCTATGGACAGGGTATGGGGGAGCAGTACTTC.

The chain uses TRBV21-1 and TRBJ1-5; the table's D gene call, TRBD1, was not cross checked with the DNA. TRBV21-1 is a known pseudogene. This CDR3 spans 14 amino acids. The DNA of the CDR3 is TGTGCCAGCAGCAGACAGGATAGCAATCAGCCCCAGCATTTT. It is translated as CASSRQDSNQPQHF.